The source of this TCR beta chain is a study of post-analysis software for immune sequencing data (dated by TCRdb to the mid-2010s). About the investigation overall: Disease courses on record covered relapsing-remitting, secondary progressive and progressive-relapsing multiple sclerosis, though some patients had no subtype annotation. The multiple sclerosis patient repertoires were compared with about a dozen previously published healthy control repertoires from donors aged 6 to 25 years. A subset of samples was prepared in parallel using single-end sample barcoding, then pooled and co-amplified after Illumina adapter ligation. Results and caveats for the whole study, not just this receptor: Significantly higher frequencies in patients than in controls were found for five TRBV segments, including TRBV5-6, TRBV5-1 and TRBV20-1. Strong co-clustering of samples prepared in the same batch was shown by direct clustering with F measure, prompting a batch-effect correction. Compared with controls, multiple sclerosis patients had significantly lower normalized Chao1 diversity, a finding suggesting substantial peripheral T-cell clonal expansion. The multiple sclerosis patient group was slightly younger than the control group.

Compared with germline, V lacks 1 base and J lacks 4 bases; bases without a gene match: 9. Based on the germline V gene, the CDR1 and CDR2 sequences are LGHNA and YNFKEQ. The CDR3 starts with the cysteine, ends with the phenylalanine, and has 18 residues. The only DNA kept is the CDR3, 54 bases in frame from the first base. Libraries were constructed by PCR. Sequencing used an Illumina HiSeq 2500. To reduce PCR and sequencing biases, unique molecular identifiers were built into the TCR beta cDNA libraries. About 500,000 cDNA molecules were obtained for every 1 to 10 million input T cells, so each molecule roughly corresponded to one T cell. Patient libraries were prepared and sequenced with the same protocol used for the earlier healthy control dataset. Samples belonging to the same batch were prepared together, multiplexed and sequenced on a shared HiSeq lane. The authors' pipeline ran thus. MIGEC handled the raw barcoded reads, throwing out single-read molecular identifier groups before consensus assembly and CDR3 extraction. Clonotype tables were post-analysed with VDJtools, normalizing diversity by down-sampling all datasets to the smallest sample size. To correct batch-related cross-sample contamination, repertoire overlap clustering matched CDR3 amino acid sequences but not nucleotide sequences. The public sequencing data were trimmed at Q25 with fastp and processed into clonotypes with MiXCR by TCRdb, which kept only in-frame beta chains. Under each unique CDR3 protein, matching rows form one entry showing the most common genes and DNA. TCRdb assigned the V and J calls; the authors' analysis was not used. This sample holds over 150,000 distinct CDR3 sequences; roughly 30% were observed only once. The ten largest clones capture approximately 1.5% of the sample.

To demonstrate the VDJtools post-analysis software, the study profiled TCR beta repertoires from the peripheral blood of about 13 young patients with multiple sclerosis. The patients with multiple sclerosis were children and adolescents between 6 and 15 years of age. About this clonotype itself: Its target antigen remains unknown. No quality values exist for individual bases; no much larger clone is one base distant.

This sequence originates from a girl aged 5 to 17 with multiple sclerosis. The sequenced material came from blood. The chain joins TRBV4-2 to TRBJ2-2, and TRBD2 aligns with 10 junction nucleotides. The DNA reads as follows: TGTGCCAGCAGCCAAGGTCCTAGCGGGAGAACGGGCACCGGGGAGCTGTTTTTT. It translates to CASSQGPSGRTGTGELFF.